This TCR beta chain was recovered during a study of control samples from healthy donors and cancer patients. The CDR3 runs 16 residues. Germline lookup yields CDR1 MRHNA and CDR2 SNTAGT. J was trimmed by 2 bases and V by 0 bases; bases with no gene match: 4. Some clones are missing from TCRdb's copy, which holds only in-frame ones; the method was immunoSEQ multiplex PCR. The repertoire holds about 85,000 clones, with 85% to 90% as singletons. The sample comprised blood. The clonotype was recovered from a woman aged 55-70 years in good health. The chain carries TRBV6-4 and TRBJ2-1, with TRBD1 matching over 7 bases. CDR3 amino acids: CASSDSRRGPYNEQFF. The CDR3, as DNA: TGTGCCAGCAGTGACTCCCGAAGGGGGCCCTACAATGAGCAGTTCTTC.